This T cell receptor beta chain derives from a study of identical twins. This CDR3 has 16 residues. In germline, CDR1 is SGHAT, CDR2 FQNNGV. J gave up 5 bases and V 4 bases, and 10 bases lay outside the gene matches. Each CDR3 protein gets one entry after TCRdb re-called the 5' RACE reads with MiXCR. The table includes approximately 230,000 distinct CDR3 sequences, over 5.5% detected once. This clonotype was found a few times. These data were also filed under a second study, of T cells expressing NK-cell markers. This second report adds: The sequencing cohort of eight donors included seven HCMV-seropositive individuals and one seronegative individual. These clonotypes additionally ranked first within the CD3+CD56-NKG2C+ fraction of a few donors.

The specimen was CD8+ T cells sorted from blood. This chain links TRBV11-2 with TRBJ2-5; TRBD1 matches at 10 bases. The sequence was collected from a woman aged 18-35 years in good health. Here the CDR3 reads CASSSLTGGAGETQYF. CDR3 nucleotides: TGTGCCAGCAGCTCTTTGACAGGGGGCGCGGGGGAGACCCAGTACTTC.